This paragraph covers one T cell receptor beta chain sequence. Its antigen is as yet unknown. Total RNA amounting to about 3,300 ng went into each TCR library. Template switching introduced UMIs that contain a 6-nucleotide sample barcode. For each CDR3 protein, TCRdb gives one entry from its re-call of the 5' RACE reads, without DNA. The ten most abundant clones cover less than 6.5% of a sample with about 300,000 distinct CDR3 sequences. This sample was included in a study of monozygotic twins with inflammatory bowel disease. Study findings and constraints: Immunosuppressive treatments were not uniform, and this may have added variability to patient repertoires.

The CDR3 contains 13 residues. The germline V gene has CDR1 LGHNA and CDR2 YNFKEQ. Whole blood that had not undergone T cell sorting provided the isolated total RNA. Source material: blood. V and J are TRBV4-2 and TRBJ2-7; no DNA is available, so the TRBD1 call from TCRdb remains unchecked. The sequence was obtained from a human donor with ulcerative colitis or Crohn's disease, or a healthy co-twin of an affected twin (not recorded which). Here the CDR3 reads CASSQDTGDEQYF.